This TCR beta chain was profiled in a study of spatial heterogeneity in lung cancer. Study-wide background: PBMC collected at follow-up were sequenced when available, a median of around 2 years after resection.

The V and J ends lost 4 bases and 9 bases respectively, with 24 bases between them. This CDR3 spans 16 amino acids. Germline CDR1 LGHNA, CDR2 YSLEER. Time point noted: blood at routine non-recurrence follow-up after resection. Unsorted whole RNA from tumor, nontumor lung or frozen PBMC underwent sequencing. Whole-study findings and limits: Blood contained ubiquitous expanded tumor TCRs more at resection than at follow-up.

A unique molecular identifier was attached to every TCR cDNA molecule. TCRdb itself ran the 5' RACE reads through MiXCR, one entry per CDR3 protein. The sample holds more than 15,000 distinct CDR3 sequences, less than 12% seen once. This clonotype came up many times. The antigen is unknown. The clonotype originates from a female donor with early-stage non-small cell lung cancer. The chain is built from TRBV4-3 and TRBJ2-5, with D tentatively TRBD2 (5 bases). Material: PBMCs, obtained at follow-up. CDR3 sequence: CASSPNFGGREAAQYF. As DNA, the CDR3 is TGCGCCAGCAGCCCCAACTTCGGCGGCCGAGAAGCGGCCCAGTACTTC.